This TCR beta chain was identified in a study of shared clonotypes between healthy human individuals. The protocol was immunoSEQ multiplex PCR, while the TCRdb copy is restricted to in-frame clones and leaves out a portion. This table holds 110,000 or so clones, more than 65% found once. The CDR3 is made up of 16 amino acids. This clonotype was sampled from a young woman in good health. The source material was memory CD8+ T cells sorted from blood. The subset here: CD45RO+ cells pooled with CCR7-negative TemRA cells. This sequence joins TRBV21-1 and TRBJ2-5; TRBD1, the D gene given by the table, was not confirmed from the DNA. TRBV21-1 is a documented pseudogene. Written as DNA, the CDR3 is TGTGCCAGCAGCAAAGGCGGGAGACAGGGGAGAGAGACCCAGTACTTC. The encoded protein is CASSKGGRQGRETQYF.